The sequence of this T cell receptor (beta chain) was determined in a study of sequential checkpoint blockade in melanoma. Study overall: Maintenance nivolumab came after either treatment sequence. TCRβ was sequenced from DNA of 90 to 95 pretreatment tumors. Around 21 patients had tumor biopsies before treatment and at week 13.

This CDR3 comprises 16 residues. Germline assignment: CDR1 MNHGY and CDR2 SAAAGT. V lost 9 bases to trimming and J lost 3 bases, with 22 bases between them. By frequency in the sample, this clone is medium-sized. Its antigen is still unknown. TCRdb's table, derived via immunoSEQ multiplex PCR, lists solely in-frame clones and lacks some. The sample holds 1,500 to 2,000 clones, 20% to 25% seen once. The study, taken as a whole, reports: Pretreatment TIL clonality tracked with response in the nivolumab-first arm.

As for treatment: randomized to nivolumab then ipilimumab (arm A) or the reverse (arm B). Here the sequenced sample was tumor tissue (inferred from file names), taken from a patient given nivolumab and ipilimumab in sequence. The rearrangement uses TRBV6-8 and TRBJ2-3; D might be TRBD1 (5 bases). The source is a human donor with melanoma. The CDR3 DNA follows: TGTGCCAGGGAGTGGGGCATTGGCTTGGGGACAGATACGCAGTATTTT. Translated: CAREWGIGLGTDTQYF.